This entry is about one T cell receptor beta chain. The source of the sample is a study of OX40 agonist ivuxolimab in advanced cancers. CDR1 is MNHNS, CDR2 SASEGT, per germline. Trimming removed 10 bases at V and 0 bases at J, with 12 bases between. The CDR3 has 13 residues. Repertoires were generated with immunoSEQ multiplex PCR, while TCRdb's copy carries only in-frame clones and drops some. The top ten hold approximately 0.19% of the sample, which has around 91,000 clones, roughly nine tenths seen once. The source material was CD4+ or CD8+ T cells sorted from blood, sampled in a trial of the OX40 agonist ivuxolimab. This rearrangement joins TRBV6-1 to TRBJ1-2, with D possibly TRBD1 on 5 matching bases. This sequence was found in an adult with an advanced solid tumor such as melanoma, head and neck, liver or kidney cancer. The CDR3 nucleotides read TGTGCCATCCGACAGAGGGCTAACTATGGCTACACCTTC. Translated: CAIRQRANYGYTF.